This paragraph reports one T cell receptor beta chain. Its antigen is unidentified. The library attached unique molecular identifiers to individual cDNA molecules. TCRdb ran MiXCR on the RACE reads and lists one entry per CDR3 protein. The table records about 160,000 distinct CDR3 sequences, roughly a quarter of them present only once. The CDR3 covers 15 residues. V was clipped by 0 bases and J by 3 bases, with 9 bases between them. Germline CDR1 is MNHEY and CDR2 is SVGAGI. These data originate in a study of human T cells and chemical hapten exposure. Whole-study results and caveats: With DPC sensitization, TCRs exceeding 1 in 1000 frequency showed no change.

Indicated time point: patch test 3, about 24 weeks after DPC sensitization. Treatment in this sample: therapeutic diphenylcyclopropenone sensitization with weekly scalp DPC. This TCR was sampled from a woman under 30 with alopecia areata. Some clones in this sample may be carry-over from other donors' samples. The chain recombines TRBV6-5 with TRBJ2-1; D is uncertain. Source: whole blood, taken in connection with sensitization to the hapten diphenylcyclopropenone (DPC). The CDR3 protein is CASSYSGELYNEQFF. In DNA form, the CDR3 reads TGTGCCAGCAGTTACTCCGGTGAACTCTACAATGAGCAGTTCTTC.